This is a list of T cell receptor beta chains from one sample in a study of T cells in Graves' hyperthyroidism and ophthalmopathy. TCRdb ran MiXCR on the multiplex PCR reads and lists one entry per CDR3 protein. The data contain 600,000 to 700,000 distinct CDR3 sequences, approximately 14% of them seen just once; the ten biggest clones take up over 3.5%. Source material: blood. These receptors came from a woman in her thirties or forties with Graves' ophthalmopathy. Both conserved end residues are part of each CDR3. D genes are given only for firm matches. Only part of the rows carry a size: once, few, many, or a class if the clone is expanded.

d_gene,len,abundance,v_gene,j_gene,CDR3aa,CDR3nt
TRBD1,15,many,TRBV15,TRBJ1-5,CATSKRTGGNQPQHF,TGTGCCACCAGCAAACGGACAGGGGGGAATCAGCCCCAGCATTTT
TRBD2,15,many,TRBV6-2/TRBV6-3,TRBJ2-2,CASSFAGVGTGELFF,TGTGCCAGCAGTTTTGCGGGAGTGGGCACCGGGGAGCTGTTTTTT
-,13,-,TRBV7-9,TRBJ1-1,CASSPPGFTEAFF,TGTGCCAGCAGCCCACCGGGTTTTACTGAAGCTTTCTTT
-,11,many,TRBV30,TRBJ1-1,CAWGGGTEAFF,TGTGCCTGGGGGGGAGGAACTGAAGCTTTCTTT
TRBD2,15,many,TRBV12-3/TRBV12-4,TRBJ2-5,CASSRLAGIPETQYF,TGTGCCAGCAGTAGACTAGCGGGTATCCCAGAGACCCAGTACTTC
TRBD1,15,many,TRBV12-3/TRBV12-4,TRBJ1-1,CASSNRTGRGTEAFF,TGTGCCAGCAGCAATCGGACAGGGCGGGGCACTGAAGCTTTCTTT
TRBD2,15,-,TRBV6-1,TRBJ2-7,CASSVTTSGSYEQYF,TGTGCCAGCAGTGTAACGACTAGCGGGAGTTACGAGCAGTACTTC
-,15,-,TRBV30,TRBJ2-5,CAWSNSIDGRETQYF,TGTGCCTGGAGCAACTCCATCGACGGGCGGGAGACCCAGTACTTC
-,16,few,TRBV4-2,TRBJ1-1,CASSQGMQGWEAEAFF,TGTGCCAGCAGCCAAGGTATGCAGGGATGGGAGGCTGAAGCTTTCTTT
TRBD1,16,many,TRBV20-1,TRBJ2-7,CSARDAGQGSSYEQYF,TGCAGTGCTAGAGATGCGGGACAGGGGAGCTCCTACGAGCAGTACTTC
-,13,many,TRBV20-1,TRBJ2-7,CSVLSRGSYEQYF,TGCAGTGTCCTATCTCGGGGGAGCTACGAGCAGTACTTC
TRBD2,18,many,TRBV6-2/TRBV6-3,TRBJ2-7,CASSYSATSGGKIYEQYF,TGTGCCAGCAGTTACTCCGCGACTAGCGGGGGGAAAATCTACGAGCAGTACTTC
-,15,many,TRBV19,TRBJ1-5,CASSTGRRSNQPQHF,TGTGCCAGTAGTACAGGGCGTCGGAGCAATCAGCCCCAGCATTTT
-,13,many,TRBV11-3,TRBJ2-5,CASSFSDPETQYF,TGTGCCAGCAGCTTTAGCGACCCAGAGACCCAGTACTTC
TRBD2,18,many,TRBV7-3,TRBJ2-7,CASSLRGLAGEVPYEQYF,TGTGCCAGCAGCTTAAGGGGACTAGCGGGAGAAGTTCCCTACGAGCAGTACTTC
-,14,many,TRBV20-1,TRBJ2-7,CSVRGTRTNYEQYF,TGCAGTGTTCGGGGTACTAGGACGAACTACGAGCAGTACTTC